This T cell receptor (beta chain) appears in the sequencing data of a study of shared clonotypes between healthy human individuals. Study-wide results and caveats: Deeper or shallower sequencing was expected to change how clonotypes are shared among donors.

About 90 million PBMCs per unsorted sample were used for genomic DNA. An assay was performed, and its level was deep. Around 30,000 T cell genomes, or approximately 0.3 ug DNA, went into unsorted PBMC replicate PCRs. Sequencing used immunoSEQ multiplex PCR; TCRdb keeps in-frame clones, though not all of them. The table lists 450,000 to 600,000 clones, roughly 85% of them singletons, with more than 10% in the top ten. About this clone itself: Antigen: not known.

With 4 bases clipped from V and 4 bases from J, the junction kept 8 bases outside the gene matches. The germline V gene has CDR1 GTSNPN and CDR2 SVGIG (reference sequence). The CDR3 has 15 amino acids. The clonotype originates from a woman aged 35 to 49 in good health. Some clones in this sample may be carry-over from other donors' samples. The sequenced sample was PBMCs. The chain links TRBV30 to TRBJ2-3; the match to TRBD2 covers 10 bases. This chain's CDR3 is CAWMRTSGIADTQYF. Here the CDR3 DNA reads TGTGCCTGGATGAGAACTAGCGGGATCGCAGATACGCAGTATTTT.